The text below deals with one T cell receptor beta chain. This sample is part of a study of control samples from healthy donors and cancer patients. Repertoires were generated with immunoSEQ multiplex PCR, while TCRdb's copy carries only in-frame clones and drops some. The sample comprises 100,000 to 120,000 clones, 83% of which are singletons, and less than 15% rests with the top ten. The CDR3 is made up of 13 amino acids. Between the trimmed V and J ends, which lost 2 bases and 4 bases, there was a span of 8 bases. Germline CDR1 MRHNA, CDR2 SNTAGT. The clonotype comes from a woman between 50 and 59 years old in good health. The V gene is TRBV6-4, the J gene TRBJ1-1; D perhaps matches TRBD1 (5 bases). Material: blood. The CDR3 region is CASSDRGCTEAFF. The DNA of the CDR3 is TGTGCCAGCAGTGACAGGGGTTGCACTGAAGCTTTCTTT.